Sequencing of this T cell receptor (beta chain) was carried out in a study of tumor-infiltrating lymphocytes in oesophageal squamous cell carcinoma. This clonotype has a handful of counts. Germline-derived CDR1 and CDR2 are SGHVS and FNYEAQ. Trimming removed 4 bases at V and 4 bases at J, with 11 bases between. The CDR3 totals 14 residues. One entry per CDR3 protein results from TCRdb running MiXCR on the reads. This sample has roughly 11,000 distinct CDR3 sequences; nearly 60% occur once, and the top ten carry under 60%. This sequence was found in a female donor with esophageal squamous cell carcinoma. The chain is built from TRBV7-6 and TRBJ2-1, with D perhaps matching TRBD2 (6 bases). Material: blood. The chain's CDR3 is CASSSVGGYNEQFF. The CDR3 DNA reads TGTGCCAGCAGCTCGGTTGGGGGGTACAATGAGCAGTTCTTC. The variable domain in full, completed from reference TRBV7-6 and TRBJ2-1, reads GAGVSQSPRYKVTKRGQDVALRCDPISGHVSLYWYRQALGQGPEFLTYFNYEAQQDKSGLPNDRFSAERPEGSISTLTIQRTEQRDSAMYRCASSSVGGYNEQFFGPGTRLTVL.